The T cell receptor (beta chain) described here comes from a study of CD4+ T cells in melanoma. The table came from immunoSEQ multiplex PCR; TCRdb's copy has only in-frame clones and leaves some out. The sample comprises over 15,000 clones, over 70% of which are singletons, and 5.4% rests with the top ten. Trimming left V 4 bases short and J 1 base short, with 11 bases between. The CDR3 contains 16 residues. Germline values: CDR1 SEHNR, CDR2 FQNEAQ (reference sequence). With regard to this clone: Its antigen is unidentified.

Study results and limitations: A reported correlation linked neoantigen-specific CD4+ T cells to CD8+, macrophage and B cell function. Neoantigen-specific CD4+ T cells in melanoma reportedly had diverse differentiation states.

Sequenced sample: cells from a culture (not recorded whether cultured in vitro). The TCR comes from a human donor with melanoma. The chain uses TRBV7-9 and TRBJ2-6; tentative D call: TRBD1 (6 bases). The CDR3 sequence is CASSSRQASGANVLTF. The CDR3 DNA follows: TGTGCCAGCAGCTCTCGACAGGCATCTGGGGCCAACGTCCTGACTTTC.